This is a list of T cell receptor beta chains from one sample in a study of beta chain features in type 1 diabetes. Only in-frame clones appear in the TCRdb table, and some are missing; sequencing was by immunoSEQ multiplex PCR. This table has hundreds of thousands of clones, around 15% appearing once. Input material: naive CD4+ T cells from blood. The receptors shown here come from a man younger than 35 with type 1 diabetes. CDR3s include the opening cysteine and the closing phenylalanine or tryptophan. D genes are given only for firm matches. Only some rows state a clone size, as once, few, many or a class for expanded clones.

few | TRBJ2-7 | TRBD2 | TRBV14 | CASRGSSYEQYF | TGTGCCAGCCGCGGGAGTTCCTACGAGCAGTACTTC
few | TRBJ1-5 | TRBD1 | TRBV7-2 | CASSSGQVGNQPQHF | TGTGCCAGCAGCTCCGGACAGGTCGGCAATCAGCCCCAGCATTTT
few | TRBJ2-7 | TRBD1 | TRBV5-1 | CASSLEAGTGSYEQYF | TGCGCCAGCAGCTTGGAGGCCGGGACAGGGTCCTACGAGCAGTACTTC
few | TRBJ1-2 | NA | TRBV2 | CASSEGMEGQGYTF | TGTGCCAGCAGTGAAGGGATGGAGGGGCAAGGCTACACCTTC
NA | TRBJ2-1 | NA | TRBV25-1 | CASSWGFGSSYNEQFF | TGTGCCAGCAGTTGGGGGTTTGGTAGCTCCTACAATGAGCAGTTCTTC
NA | TRBJ1-2 | NA | TRBV28 | CASSSDWDYGYTF | TGTGCCAGCAGCTCGGACTGGGACTATGGCTACACCTTC
few | TRBJ2-7 | TRBD1 | TRBV30 | CAWSVGTGGYEQYF | TGTGCCTGGAGTGTGGGGACAGGGGGCTACGAGCAGTACTTC
few | TRBJ2-1 | TRBD1 | TRBV5-4 | CASSRGQGREYNEQFF | TGTGCCAGCAGCAGGGGACAGGGGAGGGAGTACAATGAGCAGTTCTTC
NA | TRBJ2-7 | NA | TRBV5-1 | CASSLPSSTDRGEQYF | TGCGCCAGCAGCTTGCCCTCATCGACGGACCGGGGCGAGCAGTACTTC
NA | TRBJ1-1 | NA | TRBV28 | CASSLSGSEAFF | TGTGCCAGCAGTTTATCAGGGTCTGAAGCTTTCTTT
few | TRBJ2-7 | TRBD1 | TRBV5-1 | CASSTSQGSYEQYF | TGCGCCAGCAGCACCTCACAGGGGTCCTACGAGCAGTACTTC
NA | TRBJ2-7 | TRBD1 | TRBV28 | CASSSTGGATYEQYF | TGTGCCAGCAGTTCCACAGGGGGCGCAACCTACGAGCAGTACTTC
NA | TRBJ2-2 | NA | TRBV2 | CASSEDHSHGGELFF | TGTGCCAGCAGTGAAGACCATTCACATGGCGGGGAGCTGTTTTTT
NA | TRBJ2-7 | TRBD2 | TRBV30 | CALGGENSYEQYF | TGTGCCCTTGGGGGGGAGAACTCCTACGAGCAGTACTTC
NA | TRBJ2-5 | TRBD2 | TRBV9 | CASSESGGGETQYF | TGTGCCAGCAGCGAAAGCGGGGGGGGCGAGACCCAGTACTTC
few | TRBJ2-7 | NA | TRBV13 | CASSASDWSSEQYF | TGTGCCAGCAGCGCCTCGGACTGGTCCAGCGAGCAGTACTTC
NA | TRBJ2-3 | NA | TRBV14 | CASSRLTGGPTDTQYF | TGTGCCAGCAGCCGCTTGACGGGGGGCCCCACAGATACGCAGTATTTT
few | TRBJ1-4 | NA | TRBV7-9 | CASSAHRLWGEKLFF | TGTGCCAGCAGCGCCCACAGGCTCTGGGGTGAAAAACTGTTTTTT
NA | TRBJ2-3 | TRBD2 | TRBV5-1 | CASSFSGGAGDTQYF | TGCGCCAGCAGCTTTAGCGGGGGGGCAGGCGATACGCAGTATTTT
NA | TRBJ2-7 | NA | TRBV20-1 | CSAVSSYEQYF | TGCAGTGCTGTTAGCTCCTACGAGCAGTACTTC
few | TRBJ2-3 | NA | TRBV28 | CASSLSQGGDTQYF | TGTGCCAGCAGTTTATCGCAGGGGGGAGATACGCAGTATTTT
NA | TRBJ2-7 | NA | TRBV5-5 | CASSYDFPPYEQYF | TGTGCCAGCAGCTACGACTTCCCCCCCTACGAGCAGTACTTC
NA | TRBJ1-5 | NA | TRBV19 | CASGGHDQPQHF | TGTGCCAGTGGGGGCCATGATCAGCCCCAGCATTTT
few | TRBJ2-5 | NA | TRBV5-6 | CASSSDGTSGLETQYF | TGTGCCAGCAGCTCGGACGGGACCTCCGGTTTGGAGACCCAGTACTTC
NA | TRBJ1-6 | TRBD1 | TRBV6-1 | CASSESAGGNSPLHF | TGTGCCAGCAGTGAATCTGCAGGGGGTAATTCACCCCTCCACTTT
NA | TRBJ1-1 | NA | TRBV27 | CASSGPGTEAFF | TGTGCCAGCAGCGGCCCTGGCACTGAAGCTTTCTTT
few | TRBJ1-2 | TRBD1 | TRBV12-5 | CASGYGTGARYGYTF | TGTGCTAGTGGTTACGGGACAGGGGCTCGGTATGGCTACACCTTC
few | TRBJ1-5 | NA | TRBV6-5 | CASSYGGISGQPQHF | TGTGCCAGCAGTTACGGCGGGATATCGGGACAGCCCCAGCATTTT
NA | TRBJ2-5 | TRBD2 | TRBV5-4 | CASSLGAGGPQETQYF | TGTGCCAGCAGCTTGGGAGCGGGGGGGCCCCAGGAGACCCAGTACTTC
few | TRBJ1-1 | TRBD1 | TRBV2 | CASSDQGAGNTEAFF | TGTGCCAGCAGTGATCAGGGGGCGGGGAACACTGAAGCTTTCTTT
once | TRBJ2-5 | NA | TRBV7-9 | CANSLDSQETQYF | TGTGCCAACAGCTTAGACTCCCAAGAGACCCAGTACTTC
few | TRBJ2-3 | TRBD2 | TRBV28 | CASSLSRGVRGLDTQYF | TGTGCCAGCAGTTTATCCCGGGGGGTAAGAGGTTTGGATACGCAGTATTTT
NA | TRBJ1-2 | NA | TRBV30 | CAWNTGSGGYTF | TGTGCCTGGAACACAGGGTCCGGGGGCTACACCTTC
few | TRBJ2-7 | NA | TRBV2 | CASSEGLLYEQYF | TGTGCCAGCAGTGAGGGACTTCTGTACGAGCAGTACTTC
few | TRBJ2-1 | NA | TRBV2 | CASWPGTGTNEQFF | TGTGCCAGCTGGCCCGGGACGGGTACGAATGAGCAGTTCTTC
few | TRBJ2-1 | NA | TRBV28 | CASSLSPDLYNEQFF | TGTGCCAGCAGTTTATCCCCGGACCTCTACAATGAGCAGTTCTTC
NA | TRBJ1-1 | TRBD1 | TRBV18 | CASSPFGTGDPMNTEAFF | TGTGCCAGCTCACCATTCGGGACAGGGGATCCAATGAACACTGAAGCTTTCTTT
NA | TRBJ2-7 | TRBD1 | TRBV7-4 | CASSFVRTGSSYEQYF | TGTGCCAGCAGCTTTGTCCGGACAGGGAGCTCCTACGAGCAGTACTTC
few | TRBJ2-3 | TRBD2 | TRBV7-7 | CASSPRLAGGTDTQYF | TGTGCCAGCAGCCCGAGACTAGCGGGGGGCACAGATACGCAGTATTTT
few | TRBJ2-2 | NA | TRBV18 | CASSPPGPGELFF | TGTGCCAGCTCACCCCCAGGGCCCGGGGAGCTGTTTTTT
few | TRBJ2-7 | TRBD1 | TRBV6-5 | CASSGQGYEQYF | TGTGCCAGCAGCGGACAGGGCTACGAGCAGTACTTC
few | TRBJ1-4 | NA | TRBV28 | CASSGGFGEKLFF | TGTGCCAGCAGCGGGGGTTTCGGTGAAAAACTGTTTTTT